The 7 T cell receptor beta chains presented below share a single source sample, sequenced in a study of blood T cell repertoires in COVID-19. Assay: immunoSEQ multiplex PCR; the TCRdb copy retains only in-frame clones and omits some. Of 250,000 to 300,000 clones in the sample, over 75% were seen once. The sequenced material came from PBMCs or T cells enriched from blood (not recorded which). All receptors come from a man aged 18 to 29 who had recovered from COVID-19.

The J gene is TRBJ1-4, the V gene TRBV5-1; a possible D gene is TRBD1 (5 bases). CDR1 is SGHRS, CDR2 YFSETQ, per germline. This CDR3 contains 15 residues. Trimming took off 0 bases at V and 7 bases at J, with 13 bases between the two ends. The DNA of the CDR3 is TGCGCCAGCAGCTTGGCCGTGACAGCCCCTGAAAAACTGTTTTTT. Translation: CASSLAVTAPEKLFF.

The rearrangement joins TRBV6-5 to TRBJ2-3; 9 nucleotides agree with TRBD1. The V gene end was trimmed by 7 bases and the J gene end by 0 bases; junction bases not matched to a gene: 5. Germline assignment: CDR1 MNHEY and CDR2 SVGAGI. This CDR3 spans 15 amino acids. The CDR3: CASTDGQGSTDTQYF. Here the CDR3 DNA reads TGTGCCAGCACCGACGGACAGGGGAGCACAGATACGCAGTATTTT.

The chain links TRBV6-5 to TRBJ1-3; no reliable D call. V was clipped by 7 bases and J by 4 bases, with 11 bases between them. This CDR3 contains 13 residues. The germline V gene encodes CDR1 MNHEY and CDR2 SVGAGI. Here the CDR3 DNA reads TGTGCCAGCACTTCCAGGCACGGAAACACCATATATTTT. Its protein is CASTSRHGNTIYF.

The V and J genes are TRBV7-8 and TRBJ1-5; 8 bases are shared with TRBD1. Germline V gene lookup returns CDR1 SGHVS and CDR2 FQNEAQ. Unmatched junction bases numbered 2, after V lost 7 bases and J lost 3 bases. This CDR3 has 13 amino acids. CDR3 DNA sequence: TGTGCCAGCACCAGGGGGCCCAATCAGCCCCAGCATTTT. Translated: CASTRGPNQPQHF.

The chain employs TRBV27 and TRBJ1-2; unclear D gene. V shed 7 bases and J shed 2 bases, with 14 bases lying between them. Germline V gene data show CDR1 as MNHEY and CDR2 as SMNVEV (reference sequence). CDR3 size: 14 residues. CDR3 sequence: CASTPAGHNYGYTF. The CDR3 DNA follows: TGTGCCAGCACTCCGGCGGGCCACAACTATGGCTACACCTTC.

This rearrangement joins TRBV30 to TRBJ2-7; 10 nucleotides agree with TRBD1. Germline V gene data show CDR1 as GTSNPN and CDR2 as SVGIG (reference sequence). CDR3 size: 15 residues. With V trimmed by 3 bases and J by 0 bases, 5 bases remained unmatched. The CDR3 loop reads CAWRAGQGSSYEQYF. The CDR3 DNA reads TGTGCCTGGAGGGCGGGACAGGGGAGCTCCTACGAGCAGTACTTC. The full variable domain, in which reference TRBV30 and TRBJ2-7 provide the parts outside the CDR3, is SQTIHQWPATLVQPVGSPLSLECTVEGTSNPNLYWYRQAAGRGLQLLFYSVGIGQISSEVPQNLSASRPQDRQFILSSKKLLLSDSGFYLCAWRAGQGSSYEQYFGPGTRLTVT.

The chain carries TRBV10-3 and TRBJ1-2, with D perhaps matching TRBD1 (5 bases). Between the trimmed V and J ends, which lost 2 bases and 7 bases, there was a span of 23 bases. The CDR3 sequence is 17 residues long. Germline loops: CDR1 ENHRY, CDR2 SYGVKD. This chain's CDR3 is CAISEPVGRERGGGYTF. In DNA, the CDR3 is TGTGCCATCAGTGAGCCCGTCGGGAGGGAAAGGGGTGGTGGCTACACCTTC.